This entry lists 19 T cell receptor beta chains sequenced from one sample in a study of brain T cells in children with intractable seizures. The table came from immunoSEQ multiplex PCR; TCRdb's copy has only in-frame clones and leaves some out. The table has 110,000 or so clones, 94% seen once. Source: peripheral blood, taken at surgery. Every receptor here comes from a boy younger than two with hemimegalencephaly and intractable seizures.

This chain connects TRBV2 to TRBJ2-7, with TRBD2 identical over 15 bases. Germline V gene data show CDR1 as SNHLY and CDR2 as FYNNEI. V dropped 7 bases and J dropped 4; count of bases not matched to a gene: 20. The CDR3 length is 20 residues. The CDR3 nucleotides read TGTGCCAGCACTTCCCTCGGAGGGACAGGACTAGCGGGAGGGTGGTACGAGCAGTACTTC. Translated: CASTSLGGTGLAGGWYEQYF.

This chain joins TRBV5-1 and TRBJ2-7, with 9 bases identical to TRBD1. Per the germline V gene, CDR1 is SGHRS and CDR2 is YFSETQ. The trim removed 4 bases at V and 5 bases at J, leaving 7 bases unmatched. This CDR3 is 14 amino acids long. Here the CDR3 reads CASSGRDRVDEQYF. The DNA for the CDR3 is TGCGCCAGCAGCGGCCGGGACAGGGTAGACGAGCAGTACTTC.

The chain employs TRBV19 and TRBJ2-5; the match to TRBD1 covers 8 bases. The V gene's germline CDR1 is LNHDA and CDR2 SQIVND (reference sequence). The CDR3 runs 14 residues. Trimming removed 6 bases from V and 5 bases from J; junction bases left unmatched: 8. The CDR3 spells CASRQTGAGETQYF. CDR3 sequence (DNA): TGTGCCAGTAGACAGACAGGGGCGGGGGAGACCCAGTACTTC.

The gene calls are TRBV27 and TRBJ1-6, with 8 bases matching TRBD1. V lost 5 bases, J lost 7 bases, and 10 bases stayed unmatched. Germline V gives CDR1 MNHEY, CDR2 SMNVEV (reference sequence). This CDR3 region has 16 residues. The CDR3 DNA sequence: TGTGCCAGCAGTCCCTCACAGGGGGAGAAAAATTCACCCCTCCACTTT. This sequence encodes CASSPSQGEKNSPLHF.

This chain joins TRBV5-4 and TRBJ1-2; tentative D call: TRBD1 (5 bases). Looked up from germline, CDR1 is SGHNT and CDR2 is YYREEE (reference sequence). The V gene lost 2 bases and the J gene lost 7 bases, with 21 bases spanning the gap. This CDR3 is built from 16 residues. CDR3 bases: TGTGCCAGCAGCTTTTTCAACGTGTGGGGGAGGATTGGCTACACCTTC. It specifies CASSFFNVWGRIGYTF.

The V and J genes are TRBV5-4 and TRBJ2-5; D assignment may be TRBD1 or TRBD2 (6 bases each). Trimming left V 3 bases short and J 2 bases short, with 14 bases between. In germline, CDR1 is SGHNT, CDR2 YYREEE (reference sequence). The CDR3 is 15 residues long. CDR3 in amino acids: CASSSLGGKQETQYF. The CDR3 region has the DNA TGTGCCAGCAGCTCATTGGGGGGCAAACAAGAGACCCAGTACTTC.

The chain combines TRBV25-1 with TRBJ2-2, with D hard to call. V shed 3 bases and J shed 2 bases, with 7 bases lying between them. In germline, CDR1 is MGHDK, CDR2 SYGVNS. The length of the CDR3 is 14 residues. The CDR3: CASSEAQNTGELFF. Here the CDR3 DNA reads TGTGCCAGCAGTGAGGCACAAAACACCGGGGAGCTGTTTTTT.

The chain has TRBV5-1 and TRBJ2-7, with D tentatively TRBD2 (6 bases). With 5 bases removed from V and 5 bases from J, the gap between germline ends came to 17 bases. CDR3 length: 14 amino acids. Germline V CDR1 and CDR2: SGHRS, YFSETQ. CDR3 in amino acids: CASSIVAGSNEQYF. The DNA of the CDR3 is TGCGCCAGCAGTATTGTGGCCGGGAGTAACGAGCAGTACTTC.

This sequence joins TRBV19 and TRBJ1-3; the D is unclear. The CDR3 covers 12 residues. The V gene lost 2 bases and the J gene lost 3 bases, with 2 bases spanning the gap. The V gene's germline CDR1 is LNHDA and CDR2 SQIVND (reference sequence). CDR3 region: CASSINGNTIYF. The CDR3 nucleotides read TGTGCCAGTAGTATAAATGGAAACACCATATATTTT.

This chain connects TRBV12-3 or TRBV12-4 to TRBJ2-7, with 7 bases matching TRBD1. Trimming took 1 base from V and 6 from J; bases not matched to a gene: 3. The CDR3 sequence is 13 residues long. The CDR3 coding sequence is TGTGCCAGCAGTTTAGACAGGGGAAGCGAGCAGTACTTC. Its translation: CASSLDRGSEQYF.

This sequence joins TRBV7-9 and TRBJ1-4; 9 bases align to TRBD1. With 4 bases clipped from V and 8 bases from J, the junction kept 5 bases outside the gene matches. Germline V gene data show CDR1 as SEHNR and CDR2 as FQNEAQ (reference sequence). The CDR3 loop spans 14 amino acids. The CDR3 here is CASSWTGDGEKLFF. The CDR3 nucleotides read TGTGCCAGCAGCTGGACAGGGGATGGGGAAAAACTGTTTTTT.

The V and J genes are TRBV7-3 and TRBJ2-3; perhaps TRBD1 as D (5 bases). The CDR3 runs to 16 residues. V was clipped by 4 bases and J by 5 bases, with 19 bases between them. CDR1 and CDR2 (germline): SGHTA, FQGTGA. The CDR3 sequence: CASSSLGDDGEDTQYF. DNA of the CDR3: TGTGCCAGCAGCTCCCTAGGGGATGATGGTGAAGATACGCAGTATTTT.

This chain uses TRBV29-1 with TRBJ2-2, with D perhaps matching TRBD2 (5 bases). Germline-derived CDR1 and CDR2 are SQVTM and ANQGSEA. The ends were cut back, 6 bases at V and 1 base at J, with 12 bases in the middle. The CDR3 contains 14 residues. The CDR3: CSVADAGNTGELFF. The DNA for the CDR3 is TGCAGCGTCGCCGACGCGGGGAACACCGGGGAGCTGTTTTTT.

The chain carries TRBV6-5 and TRBJ2-3; no clear D gene. Between the trimmed V and J ends, which lost 8 bases and 5 bases, there was a span of 8 bases. Germline V CDR1 and CDR2: MNHEY, SVGAGI. The CDR3 has 11 residues. The CDR3 loop reads CASSFLDTQYF. For the CDR3, the DNA is TGTGCCAGCTCCTTTCTAGATACGCAGTATTTT.

The CDR3 reads CASSTHLSSGNTIYF. The CDR3 region has the DNA TGTGCCAGCAGTACCCATCTCAGCTCTGGAAACACCATATATTTT. V is TRBV6-4 and J is TRBJ1-3; D is undetermined. The V and J ends lost 5 bases and 0 bases respectively, with 11 bases between them. The CDR3 totals 15 residues. CDR1 and CDR2 (germline): MRHNA, SNTAGT.

The chain has TRBV25-1 and TRBJ2-2; 8 nucleotides match TRBD1. Germline trimming cut 6 bases from V and 5 bases from J; bases unmatched to any gene: 17. This CDR3 is 18 amino acids long. The germline V gene encodes CDR1 MGHDK and CDR2 SYGVNS. CDR3 sequence: CASSPRGRPMRGTGELFF. DNA of the CDR3: TGTGCCAGCAGCCCCAGGGGGCGCCCCATGAGAGGGACCGGGGAGCTGTTTTTT.

About this clone: The same CDR3 is also encoded by other DNA sequences in this sample. The chain uses TRBV5-1 and TRBJ2-2, with 9 positions matching TRBD1. CDR1 and CDR2 (germline): SGHRS, YFSETQ. Trimming took 4 bases from V and 5 from J; bases not matched to a gene: 6. This CDR3 comprises 15 residues. The CDR3 loop reads CASSTRDRVTGELFF. The CDR3 DNA reads TGCGCCAGCAGCACACGGGACAGGGTGACCGGGGAGCTGTTTTTT.

The chain joins TRBV6-6 to TRBJ2-5, with D possibly being TRBD1 (6 bases). From germline, CDR1 is MNHNY and CDR2 SVGAGI (reference sequence). V was cut by 0 bases and J by 3 bases, with 8 bases left in between. There are 14 residues in the CDR3. CDR3 loop: CASSYSGTKETQYF. CDR3 in DNA: TGTGCCAGCAGTTACTCCGGGACAAAAGAGACCCAGTACTTC.

This rearrangement joins TRBV7-9 to TRBJ2-3; TRBD2 matches at 7 bases. This CDR3 region has 15 residues. J gave up 5 bases and V 1 base, and 6 bases lay outside the gene matches. Germline CDR1 and CDR2: SEHNR and FQNEAQ (reference sequence). In DNA, the CDR3 is TGTGCCAGCAGCTTAGGGGCACCGGGGGGAGATACGCAGTATTTT. Protein sequence: CASSLGAPGGDTQYF.